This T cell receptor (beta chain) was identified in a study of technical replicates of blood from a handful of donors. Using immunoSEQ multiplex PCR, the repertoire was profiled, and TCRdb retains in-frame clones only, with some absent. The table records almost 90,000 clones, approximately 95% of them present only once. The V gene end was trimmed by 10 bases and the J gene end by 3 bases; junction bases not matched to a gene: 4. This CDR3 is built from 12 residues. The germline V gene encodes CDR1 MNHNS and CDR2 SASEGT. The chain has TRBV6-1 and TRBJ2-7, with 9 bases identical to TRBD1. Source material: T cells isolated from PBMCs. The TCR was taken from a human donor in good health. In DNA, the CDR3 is TGTGCCACCTGGGACAGGGTCTACGAGCAGTACTTC. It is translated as CATWDRVYEQYF.